Below, 9 T cell receptor beta chains from the same sample are listed, as sequenced in a study of T cell repertoires in cytomegalovirus infection (dated 2019 in TCRdb). TCRdb shows the sequencer as Illumina HiSeq 1500. Using fastp trimming at Q25 and MiXCR clonotype assembly, TCRdb reanalyzed the public sequencing data and kept in-frame beta chains. Duplicate CDR3 protein sequences are folded into a single record with the most common DNA and genes. The sample has around 340,000 distinct CDR3 sequences on record, 25% to 35% of them singletons. The ten largest clones add up to 15% to 25% of the sample. Antigens of these TCRs are unknown. The sample's treatment or condition label, in plain terms: in vitro stimulation with specific CMV peptide epitopes to enrich CMV-specific T cells. Source: cultured PBMCs, taken from culture after CMV antigen stimulation. Receptor source: a human donor in good health (CMV status not recorded). Some clones in this sample may be carry-over from other donors' samples.

This clonotype was detected a few times. V gene TRBV19 combines with J gene TRBJ1-1; D possibly corresponds to TRBD1 (5 bases). V gave up 6 bases and J gave up 0 bases, with 14 bases separating them. There are 15 residues in the CDR3. CDR1 is LNHDA and CDR2 is SQIVND in the germline V gene (reference sequence). The CDR3 nucleotides are TGTGCCAGTAGAGCCCCGGGACTCATGAACACTGAAGCTTTCTTT. Translation gives CASRAPGLMNTEAFF. The full variable domain, with the rest looked up from reference TRBV19 and TRBJ1-1, is DGGITQSPKYLFRKEGQNVTLSCEQNLNHDAMYWYRQDPGQGLRLIYYSQIVNDFQKGDIAEGYSVSREKKESFPLTVTSAQKNPTAFYLCASRAPGLMNTEAFFGQGTRLTVV.

The chain uses TRBV5-6 and TRBJ1-5, with D unresolved. With 4 bases removed from V and 0 bases from J, the gap between germline ends came to 14 bases. Germline V gene sequence: CDR1 SGHDT, CDR2 YYEEEE. This CDR3 has 16 residues. CDR3 sequence reads: CASSRRMSYSNQPQHF. CDR3 bases: TGTGCCAGCAGCCGCAGGATGTCGTATAGCAATCAGCCCCAGCATTTT.

This chain links TRBV4-1 with TRBJ1-6; the D is unclear. CDR1 is MGHRA and CDR2 is YSYEKL in the germline V gene. The length of the CDR3 is 17 residues. Trimming cost V 1 base and J 4 bases, with 14 bases left between them. CDR3 DNA sequence: TGCGCCAGCAGCCAAGTCCGGGGAAAGGGTTATAATTCACCCCTCCACTTT. This sequence encodes CASSQVRGKGYNSPLHF.

The chain uses TRBV4-1 and TRBJ1-4; no definite D call. The CDR3 runs to 14 residues. The germline V and J ends were trimmed by 4 bases and 7 bases, with 13 bases remaining between them. Germline CDR1 is MGHRA and CDR2 is YSYEKL. The CDR3 region has the DNA TGCGCCAGCAGCCCTTGGGCGGGATCTGAAAAACTGTTTTTT. This translates into CASSPWAGSEKLFF.

The sample holds many counts of this clonotype. CDR3 DNA: TGTGCCAGCAGCTTAGGGGAACTAGCGGGATGGTCGAGTTTCTTC. This sequence encodes CASSLGELAGWSSFF. This chain uses TRBV7-2 with TRBJ2-1, with 10 bases fitting TRBD2. This CDR3 is built from 15 residues. Germline V CDR1 and CDR2: SGHTA, FQGNSA. Trimming cost V 1 base and J 16 bases; bases outside gene matches: 13.

V is TRBV6-1 and J is TRBJ1-4; D might be TRBD1 (5 bases). CDR3 length: 16 amino acids. The ends were cut back, 5 bases at V and 3 bases at J, with 16 bases in the middle. CDR1 MNHNS and CDR2 SASEGT come from the germline V gene. CDR3 protein: CASSQDGGGANEKLFF. CDR3 in DNA: TGTGCCAGCAGTCAGGACGGTGGGGGGGCTAATGAAAAACTGTTTTTT.

The sample holds a few counts of this clonotype. V is TRBV20-1 and J is TRBJ2-1, with D possibly TRBD1 on 5 matching bases. The CDR3 runs 16 residues. CDR1 and CDR2 (germline): DFQATT, SNEGSKA (reference sequence). V was clipped by 3 bases and J by 3 bases, with 18 bases between them. The CDR3 is CSARASEGANYNEQFF. Written as DNA, the CDR3 is TGCAGTGCTAGGGCCTCCGAAGGGGCGAACTACAATGAGCAGTTCTTC.

The chain links TRBV18 to TRBJ1-3; D might be TRBD1 (5 bases). Between the trimmed V and J ends, which lost 0 bases and 0 bases, there was a span of 6 bases. CDR3 length: 15 amino acids. Per the germline V gene, CDR1 is KGHSH and CDR2 is LQKENI. The CDR3 region is CASSPPGHSGNTIYF. The CDR3 DNA reads as TGTGCCAGCTCACCACCGGGGCACTCTGGAAACACCATATATTTT. Using reference TRBV18 and TRBJ1-3 for the parts outside the CDR3, the full variable domain is NAGVMQNPRHLVRRRGQEARLRCSPMKGHSHVYWYRQLPEEGLKFMVYLQKENIIDESGMPKERFSAEFPKEGPSILRIQQVVRGDSAAYFCASSPPGHSGNTIYFGEGSWLTVV.

This clonotype was picked up a small number of times. The chain recombines TRBV12-3 or TRBV12-4 with TRBJ1-1; D remains ambiguous. The germline V and J ends were trimmed by 3 bases and 10 bases, with 15 bases remaining between them. The length of the CDR3 is 13 residues. Written as DNA, the CDR3 is TGTGCCAGCAGTTTCCAGGCTACCGTCGGAGCTTTCTTT. This codes for CASSFQATVGAFF.